The source of this TCR beta chain is a study of shared T cell receptors in the human thymus. Data came from immunoSEQ multiplex PCR; TCRdb stores just in-frame clones and leaves some out. The sample lists approximately 490,000 clones; 78% were seen once. The sample also formed part of further work on human thymus T cells. That study reports: In corrective heart surgery, resections were taken, and these provided the thymus tissue. There were highly overlapping thymic repertoires among unrelated individuals, as related research reported.

The sample comprised thymocytes. The receptor was isolated from a boy less than two years old with a congenital heart defect.

This CDR3 is CAWAPHPSPPPDRGGYTF. The CDR3 DNA reads as TGTGCCTGGGCCCCCCATCCCTCGCCGCCGCCAGATAGAGGGGGCTACACCTTC. The rearrangement joins TRBV30 to TRBJ1-2; no reliable D call. Germline CDR1 and CDR2: GTSNPN and SVGIG (reference sequence). This CDR3 spans 18 amino acids. The ends were cut back, 5 bases at V and 8 bases at J, with 33 bases in the middle. The full variable domain, in which reference TRBV30 and TRBJ1-2 provide the parts outside the CDR3, is SQTIHQWPATLVQPVGSPLSLECTVEGTSNPNLYWYRQAAGRGLQLLFYSVGIGQISSEVPQNLSASRPQDRQFILSSKKLLLSDSGFYLCAWAPHPSPPPDRGGYTFGSGTRLTVV.